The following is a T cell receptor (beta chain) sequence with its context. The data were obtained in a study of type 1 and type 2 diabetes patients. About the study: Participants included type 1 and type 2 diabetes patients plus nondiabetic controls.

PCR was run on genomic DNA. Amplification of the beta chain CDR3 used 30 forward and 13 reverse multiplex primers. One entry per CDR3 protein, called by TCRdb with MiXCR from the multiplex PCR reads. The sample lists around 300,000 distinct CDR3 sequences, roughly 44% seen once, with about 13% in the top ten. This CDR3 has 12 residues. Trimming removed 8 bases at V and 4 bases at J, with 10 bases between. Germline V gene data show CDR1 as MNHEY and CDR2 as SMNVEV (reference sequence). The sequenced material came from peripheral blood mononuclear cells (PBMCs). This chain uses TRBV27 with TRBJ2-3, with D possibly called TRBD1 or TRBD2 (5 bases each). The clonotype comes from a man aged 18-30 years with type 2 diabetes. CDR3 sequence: CASGSGPDTQYF. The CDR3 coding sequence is TGTGCCAGCGGATCGGGGCCAGATACGCAGTATTTT.